This T cell receptor (beta chain) is drawn from a study of T cell responses to AZD1222 COVID-19 vaccine. CDR3 length equals 18 residues. V gave up 7 bases and J gave up 5 bases; unmatched junction bases: 20. The germline V gene has CDR1 MDHEN and CDR2 SYDVKM. Profiled with immunoSEQ multiplex PCR; TCRdb holds only in-frame clones, not every one. The data hold around 160,000 clones, with just over 90% observed a single time. Study-wide results and limits: It was only a handful of AZD1222 recipients who were seropositive at baseline.

Only one count was recorded for this clone. The antigen is undetermined. This clonotype originated in an adult in good health. Here the sequenced sample was peripheral blood, taken on day 0 of MenACWY control vaccination. The V gene is TRBV28, the J gene TRBJ1-5; 7 positions agree with TRBD1. Here the CDR3 DNA reads TGTGCCAGCACCTTTGGACAGGCCGGTAACTTTGCCCATCAGCCCCAGCATTTT. It codes for CASTFGQAGNFAHQPQHF.